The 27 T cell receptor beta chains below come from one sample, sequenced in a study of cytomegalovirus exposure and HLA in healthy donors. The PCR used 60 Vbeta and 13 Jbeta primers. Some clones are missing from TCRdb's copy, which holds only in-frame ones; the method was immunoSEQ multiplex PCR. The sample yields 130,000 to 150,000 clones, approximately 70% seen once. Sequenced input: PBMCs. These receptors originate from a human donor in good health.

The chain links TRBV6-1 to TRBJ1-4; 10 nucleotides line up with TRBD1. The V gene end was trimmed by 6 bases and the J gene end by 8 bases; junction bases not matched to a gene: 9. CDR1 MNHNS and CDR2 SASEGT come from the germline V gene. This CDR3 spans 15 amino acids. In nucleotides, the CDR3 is TGTGCCAGCAGAAATTCCGGGACAGGGGAGGAAAAACTGTTTTTT. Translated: CASRNSGTGEEKLFF.

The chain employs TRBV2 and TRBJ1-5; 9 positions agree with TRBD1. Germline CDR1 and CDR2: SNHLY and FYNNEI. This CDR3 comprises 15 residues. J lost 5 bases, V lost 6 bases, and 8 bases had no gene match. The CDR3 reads CASSPPGTGYQPQHF. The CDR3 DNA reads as TGTGCCAGCAGCCCCCCCGGGACAGGGTATCAGCCCCAGCATTTT.

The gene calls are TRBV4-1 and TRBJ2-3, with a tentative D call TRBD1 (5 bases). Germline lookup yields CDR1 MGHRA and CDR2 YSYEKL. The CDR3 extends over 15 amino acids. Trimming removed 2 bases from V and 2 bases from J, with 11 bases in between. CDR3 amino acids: CASSQQGSITDTQYF. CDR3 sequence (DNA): TGCGCCAGCAGCCAACAGGGCAGTATCACAGATACGCAGTATTTT.

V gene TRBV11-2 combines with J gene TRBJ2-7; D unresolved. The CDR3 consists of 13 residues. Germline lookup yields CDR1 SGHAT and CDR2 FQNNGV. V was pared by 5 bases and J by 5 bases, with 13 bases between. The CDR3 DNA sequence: TGTGCCAGCAGCCCCCGACCAGGCGACGAGCAGTACTTC. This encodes CASSPRPGDEQYF.

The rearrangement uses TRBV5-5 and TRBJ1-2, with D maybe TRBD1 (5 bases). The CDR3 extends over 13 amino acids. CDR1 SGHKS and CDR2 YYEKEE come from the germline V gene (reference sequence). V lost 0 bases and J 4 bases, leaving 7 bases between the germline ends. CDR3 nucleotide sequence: TGTGCCAGCAGCTTGGAGGGGTCCTATGGCTACACCTTC. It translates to CASSLEGSYGYTF.

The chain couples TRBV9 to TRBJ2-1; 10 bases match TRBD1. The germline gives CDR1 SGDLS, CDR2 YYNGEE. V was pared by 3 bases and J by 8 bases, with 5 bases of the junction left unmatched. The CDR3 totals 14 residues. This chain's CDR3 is CASSEDRGSDEQFF. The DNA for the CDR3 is TGTGCCAGCAGCGAGGACAGGGGGAGCGATGAGCAGTTCTTC.

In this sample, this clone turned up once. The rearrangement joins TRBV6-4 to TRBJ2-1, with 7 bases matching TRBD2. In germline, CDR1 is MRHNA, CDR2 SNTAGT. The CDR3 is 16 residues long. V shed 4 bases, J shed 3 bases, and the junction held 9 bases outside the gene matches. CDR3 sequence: CASSVEGGVDYNEQFF. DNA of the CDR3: TGTGCCAGCAGTGTTGAGGGAGGGGTGGACTACAATGAGCAGTTCTTC.

CDR3 in DNA: TGTGCCAGCAGCTTTACAGGATCTGGGGCCAACGTCCTGACTTTC. Its protein is CASSFTGSGANVLTF. The rearrangement joins TRBV7-8 to TRBJ2-6; tentatively, D is TRBD1 (5 bases). The V gene's germline CDR1 is SGHVS and CDR2 FQNEAQ. The V end lost 3 bases, the J end lost 1 base, and 7 bases lay between the germline ends. The CDR3 has 15 residues.

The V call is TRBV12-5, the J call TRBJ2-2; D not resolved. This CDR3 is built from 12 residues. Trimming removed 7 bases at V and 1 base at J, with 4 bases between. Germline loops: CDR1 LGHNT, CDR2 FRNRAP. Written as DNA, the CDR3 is TGTGCTAGTGCCCAGAACACCGGGGAGCTGTTTTTT. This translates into CASAQNTGELFF.

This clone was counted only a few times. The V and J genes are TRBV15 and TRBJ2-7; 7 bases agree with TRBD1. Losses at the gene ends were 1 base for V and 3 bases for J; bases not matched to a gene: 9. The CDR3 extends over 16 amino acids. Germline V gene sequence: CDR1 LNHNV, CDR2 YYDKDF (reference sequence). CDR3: CATSRARQGTYYEQYF. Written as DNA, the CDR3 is TGTGCCACCAGCAGAGCCAGACAGGGAACCTACTACGAGCAGTACTTC.

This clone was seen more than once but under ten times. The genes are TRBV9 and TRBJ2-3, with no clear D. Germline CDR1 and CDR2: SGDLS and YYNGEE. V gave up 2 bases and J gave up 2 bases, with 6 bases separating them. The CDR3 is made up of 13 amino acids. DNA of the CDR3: TGTGCCAGCAGCGTGGCCGACACAGATACGCAGTATTTT. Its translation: CASSVADTDTQYF.

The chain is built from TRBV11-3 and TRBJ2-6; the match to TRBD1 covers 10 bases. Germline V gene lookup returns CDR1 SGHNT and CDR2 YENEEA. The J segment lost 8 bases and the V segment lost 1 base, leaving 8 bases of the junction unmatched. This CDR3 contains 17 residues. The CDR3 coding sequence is TGTGCCAGCAGCTTAGGGTCAGGGACAGGGGTAACCAACGTCCTGACTTTC. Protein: CASSLGSGTGVTNVLTF.

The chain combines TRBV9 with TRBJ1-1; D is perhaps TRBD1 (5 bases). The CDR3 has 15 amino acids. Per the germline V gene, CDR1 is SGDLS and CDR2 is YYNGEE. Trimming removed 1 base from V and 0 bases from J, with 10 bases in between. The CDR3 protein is CASSVTGALNTEAFF. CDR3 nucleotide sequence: TGTGCCAGCAGCGTAACTGGGGCTCTGAACACTGAAGCTTTCTTT. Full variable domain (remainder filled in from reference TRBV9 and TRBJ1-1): DSGVTQTPKHLITATGQRVTLRCSPRSGDLSVYWYQQSLDQGLQFLIQYYNGEERAKGNILERFSAQQFPDLHSELNLSSLELGDSALYFCASSVTGALNTEAFFGQGTRLTVV.

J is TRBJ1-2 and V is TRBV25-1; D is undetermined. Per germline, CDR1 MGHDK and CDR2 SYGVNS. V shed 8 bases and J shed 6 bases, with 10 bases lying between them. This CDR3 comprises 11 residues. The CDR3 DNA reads TGTGCCAGCCAGCAGGTTGATGGCTACACCTTC. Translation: CASQQVDGYTF.

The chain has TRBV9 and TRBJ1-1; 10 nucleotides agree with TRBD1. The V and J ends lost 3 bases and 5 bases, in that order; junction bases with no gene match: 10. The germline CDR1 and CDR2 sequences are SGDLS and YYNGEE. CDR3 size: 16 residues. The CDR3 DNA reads TGTGCCAGCAGCGCCCGACAGGGGGCGGAGGAAACTGAAGCTTTCTTT. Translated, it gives CASSARQGAEETEAFF. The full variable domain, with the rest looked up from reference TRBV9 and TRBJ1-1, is DSGVTQTPKHLITATGQRVTLRCSPRSGDLSVYWYQQSLDQGLQFLIQYYNGEERAKGNILERFSAQQFPDLHSELNLSSLELGDSALYFCASSARQGAEETEAFFGQGTRLTVV.

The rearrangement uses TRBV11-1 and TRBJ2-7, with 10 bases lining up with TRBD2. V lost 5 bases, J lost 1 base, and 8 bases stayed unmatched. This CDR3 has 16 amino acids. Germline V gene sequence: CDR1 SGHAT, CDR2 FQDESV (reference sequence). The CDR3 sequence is CASSPLAGGHSYEQYF. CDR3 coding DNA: TGTGCCAGCAGCCCCTTAGCGGGGGGTCATTCCTACGAGCAGTACTTC.

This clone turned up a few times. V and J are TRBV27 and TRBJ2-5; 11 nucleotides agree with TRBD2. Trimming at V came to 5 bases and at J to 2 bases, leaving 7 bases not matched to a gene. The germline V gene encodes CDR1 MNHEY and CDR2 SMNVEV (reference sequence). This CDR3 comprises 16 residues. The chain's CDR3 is CASSPLAGVGQETQYF. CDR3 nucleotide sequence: TGTGCCAGCAGTCCACTAGCGGGGGTGGGTCAAGAGACCCAGTACTTC.

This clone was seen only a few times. The CDR3, as DNA: TGTGCCAGCAGCCAACCCTCAGGGGAAGAGACCCAGTACTTC. Translating it yields CASSQPSGEETQYF. The chain carries TRBV7-9 and TRBJ2-5, with D maybe TRBD1 (6 bases). The CDR3 contains 14 residues. V lost 5 bases and J lost 3, with 13 bases in between. Looked up from germline, CDR1 is SEHNR and CDR2 is FQNEAQ (reference sequence).

DNA of the CDR3: TGTGCCAGCCGCGGGGACAGTGTTTCCTACGAGCAGTACTTC. Residues: CASRGDSVSYEQYF. This rearrangement joins TRBV28 to TRBJ2-7, with D perhaps matching TRBD1 (7 bases). The V gene lost 8 bases and the J gene lost 1 base, with 15 bases spanning the gap. The length of the CDR3 is 14 residues. From germline, CDR1 is MDHEN and CDR2 SYDVKM.

The DNA for the CDR3 is TGTGCCTGGAGTCCAGCCTACAATGAGCAGTTCTTC. Protein sequence: CAWSPAYNEQFF. The chain joins TRBV30 to TRBJ2-1; D is ambiguous. Trimming removed 2 bases at V and 2 bases at J, with 4 bases between. Per the germline V gene, CDR1 is GTSNPN and CDR2 is SVGIG (reference sequence). The CDR3 sequence is 12 residues long.

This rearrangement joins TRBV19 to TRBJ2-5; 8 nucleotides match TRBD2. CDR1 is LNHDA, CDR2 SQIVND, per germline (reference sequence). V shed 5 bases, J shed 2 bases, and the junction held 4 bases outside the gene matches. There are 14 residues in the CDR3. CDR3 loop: CASSATSEQETQYF. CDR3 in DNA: TGTGCCAGTAGTGCGACTAGCGAGCAAGAGACCCAGTACTTC.

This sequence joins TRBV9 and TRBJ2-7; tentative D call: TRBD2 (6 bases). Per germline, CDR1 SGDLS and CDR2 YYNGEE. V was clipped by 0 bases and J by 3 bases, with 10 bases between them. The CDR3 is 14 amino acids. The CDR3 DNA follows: TGTGCCAGCAGCGTAGAGGGTAGCGGCTACGAGCAGTACTTC. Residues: CASSVEGSGYEQYF.

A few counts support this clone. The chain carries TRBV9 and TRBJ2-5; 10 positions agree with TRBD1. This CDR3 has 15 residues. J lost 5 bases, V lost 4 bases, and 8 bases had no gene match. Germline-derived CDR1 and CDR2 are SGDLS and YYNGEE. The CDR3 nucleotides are TGTGCCAGCAGCTTCGGGACAGGGGTGGGGGAGACCCAGTACTTC. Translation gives CASSFGTGVGETQYF. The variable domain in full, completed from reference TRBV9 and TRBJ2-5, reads DSGVTQTPKHLITATGQRVTLRCSPRSGDLSVYWYQQSLDQGLQFLIQYYNGEERAKGNILERFSAQQFPDLHSELNLSSLELGDSALYFCASSFGTGVGETQYFGPGTRLLVL.

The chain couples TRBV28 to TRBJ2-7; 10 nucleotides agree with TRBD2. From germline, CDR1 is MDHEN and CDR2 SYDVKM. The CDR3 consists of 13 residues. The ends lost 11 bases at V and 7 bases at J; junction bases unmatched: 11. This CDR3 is CAVGVAGGREQYF. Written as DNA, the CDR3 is TGTGCCGTGGGGGTAGCGGGGGGTAGGGAGCAGTACTTC.

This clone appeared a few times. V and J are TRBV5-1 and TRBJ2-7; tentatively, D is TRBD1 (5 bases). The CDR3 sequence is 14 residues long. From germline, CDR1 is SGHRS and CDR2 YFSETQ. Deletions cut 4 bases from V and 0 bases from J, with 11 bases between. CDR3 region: CASSTLDSSYEQYF. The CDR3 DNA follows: TGCGCCAGCAGCACCCTTGACAGCTCCTACGAGCAGTACTTC.

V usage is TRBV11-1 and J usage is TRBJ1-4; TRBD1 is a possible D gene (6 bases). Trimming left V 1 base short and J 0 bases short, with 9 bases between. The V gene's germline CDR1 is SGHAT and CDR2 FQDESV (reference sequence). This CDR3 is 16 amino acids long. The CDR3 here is CASSLGTAATNEKLFF. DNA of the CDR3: TGTGCCAGCAGCTTAGGGACAGCCGCAACTAATGAAAAACTGTTTTTT.

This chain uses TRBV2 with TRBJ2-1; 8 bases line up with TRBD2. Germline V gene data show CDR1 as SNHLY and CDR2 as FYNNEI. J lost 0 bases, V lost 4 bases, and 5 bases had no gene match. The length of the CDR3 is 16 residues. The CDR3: CASSAHSGSSYNEQFF. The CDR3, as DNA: TGTGCCAGCAGTGCCCACAGCGGGAGCTCCTACAATGAGCAGTTCTTC.